The 15 T cell receptor beta chains in this list originate from one sample, sequenced in a study of OX40 agonist ivuxolimab in advanced cancers. The table came from immunoSEQ multiplex PCR; TCRdb's copy has only in-frame clones and leaves some out. The table lists about 50,000 clones, roughly 84% of them singletons. The material sequenced was CD4+ or CD8+ T cells sorted from blood, taken in a trial of the OX40 agonist ivuxolimab. The receptors here all came from an adult with an advanced solid tumor such as melanoma, head and neck, liver or kidney cancer.

J is TRBJ2-7 and V is TRBV5-1; D perhaps matches TRBD2 (5 bases). CDR1 and CDR2 (germline): SGHRS, YFSETQ. Deletions cut 0 bases from V and 0 bases from J, with 10 bases between. The CDR3 extends over 15 amino acids. CDR3 sequence: CASSLVPSSSYEQYF. The CDR3 nucleotides are TGCGCCAGCAGCTTGGTTCCTAGCTCCTCCTACGAGCAGTACTTC.

The J gene is TRBJ2-7, the V gene TRBV6-6, with D uncertain. Germline CDR1 reads MNHNY; CDR2 reads SVGAGI (reference sequence). The CDR3 is 13 amino acids. V shed 5 bases and J shed 2 bases, with 10 bases lying between them. The CDR3 sequence: CASSQDGTYEQYF. The CDR3 DNA follows: TGTGCCAGCAGTCAGGACGGAACCTACGAGCAGTACTTC.

The rearrangement links TRBV7-9 to TRBJ2-7; tentatively, D is TRBD2 (5 bases). There are 12 residues in the CDR3. The ends were cut back, 2 bases at V and 6 bases at J, with 8 bases in the middle. Germline lookup yields CDR1 SEHNR and CDR2 FQNEAQ (reference sequence). The DNA of the CDR3 is TGTGCCAGCAGCTTAAAAGGAGGCGAGCAGTACTTC. Encoded protein: CASSLKGGEQYF.

This clone was observed a single time. The chain carries TRBV27 and TRBJ1-3, with 8 nucleotides matching TRBD1. This CDR3 is 16 amino acids long. Germline V gives CDR1 MNHEY, CDR2 SMNVEV (reference sequence). V lost 0 bases to trimming and J lost 4 bases; unmatched junction nucleotides: 5. The CDR3 bases are TGTGCCAGCAGTTTATCGTTCACAGGGGGAGGAAACACCATATATTTT. Its protein is CASSLSFTGGGNTIYF.

This sequence joins TRBV28 and TRBJ1-2; 7 nucleotides agree with TRBD1. V gave up 3 bases and J gave up 2 bases; unmatched junction bases: 6. The CDR3 spans 15 residues. CDR1 is MDHEN, CDR2 SYDVKM, per germline. The CDR3 reads CASSFEGARNYGYTF. In nucleotides, the CDR3 is TGTGCCAGCAGTTTTGAGGGGGCGCGAAACTATGGCTACACCTTC.

CDR3 coding DNA: TGTGCCTGGAGTGTAGAGTCCGGGAGTCAGACAGATACGCAGTATTTT. It codes for CAWSVESGSQTDTQYF. The chain joins TRBV30 to TRBJ2-3; D perhaps matches TRBD2 (6 bases). Germline-derived CDR1 and CDR2 are GTSNPN and SVGIG (reference sequence). This CDR3 contains 16 residues. With 0 bases removed from V and 3 bases from J, the gap between germline ends came to 16 bases.

V and J are TRBV10-3 and TRBJ1-5; no clear D gene. The germline V and J ends were trimmed by 0 bases and 9 bases, with 15 bases remaining between them. The germline V gene has CDR1 ENHRY and CDR2 SYGVKD. CDR3 length: 15 amino acids. This CDR3 reads CAISESNPGSWPQHF. In DNA form, the CDR3 reads TGTGCCATCAGTGAGTCGAACCCAGGCAGCTGGCCCCAGCATTTT.

The V call is TRBV5-4, the J call TRBJ2-7, with TRBD2 matching 13 bases. After removal of 5 bases from V and 3 bases from J, the junction contained 5 bases not matched to a gene. Germline V CDR1 and CDR2: SGHNT, YYREEE (reference sequence). This CDR3 comprises 15 residues. The CDR3 reads CASRAGTSGIYEQYF. The CDR3 bases are TGTGCCAGCAGGGCCGGGACTAGCGGGATCTACGAGCAGTACTTC.

V usage is TRBV11-2 and J usage is TRBJ2-1; tentative D call: TRBD2 (5 bases). The germline V and J ends were trimmed by 3 bases and 5 bases, with 8 bases remaining between them. The length of the CDR3 is 13 residues. CDR1 and CDR2 (germline): SGHAT, FQNNGV. The CDR3: CASSFLGNNEQFF. The CDR3 DNA reads TGTGCCAGCAGCTTTCTCGGGAACAATGAGCAGTTCTTC.

There are a few counts of this clone. This rearrangement joins TRBV27 to TRBJ2-7, with D hard to call. The CDR3 covers 12 residues. V lost 5 bases to trimming and J lost 6 bases, with 11 bases between them. Germline V gene sequence: CDR1 MNHEY, CDR2 SMNVEV (reference sequence). DNA of the CDR3: TGTGCCAGCAGTCCCACCCTGGGCGAGCAGTACTTC. It codes for CASSPTLGEQYF.

This clone came up once. The chain carries TRBV7-9 and TRBJ2-1, with 11 bases matching TRBD2. Germline V gene lookup returns CDR1 SEHNR and CDR2 FQNEAQ (reference sequence). The length of the CDR3 is 16 residues. The junction had 4 bases not matched to a gene; V was cut back by 0 bases and J by 6 bases. The CDR3, as DNA: TGTGCCAGCAGCTTAGCTAGCGGGAGGGCCCTCAATGAGCAGTTCTTC. Protein sequence: CASSLASGRALNEQFF.

This sequence joins TRBV11-2 and TRBJ2-3, with D perhaps TRBD1 (6 bases). The CDR3 runs to 14 residues. With 4 bases removed from V and 5 bases from J, the gap between germline ends came to 13 bases. The V gene's germline CDR1 is SGHAT and CDR2 FQNNGV. The CDR3 sequence is CASSSIQGLDTQYF. CDR3 nucleotides: TGTGCCAGCAGCTCCATACAGGGTTTAGATACGCAGTATTTT.

V gene TRBV27 combines with J gene TRBJ1-6; 8 bases are a match to TRBD1. Per germline, CDR1 MNHEY and CDR2 SMNVEV (reference sequence). The junction had 7 bases not matched to a gene; V was cut back by 2 bases and J by 10 bases. This CDR3 has 15 residues. The CDR3: CASSLQGALWSPLHF. For the CDR3, the DNA is TGTGCCAGCAGTTTACAGGGGGCGCTCTGGTCACCCCTCCACTTT.

This clone was seen a single time. The chain joins TRBV28 to TRBJ1-2; D gene uncertain. Germline-derived CDR1 and CDR2 are MDHEN and SYDVKM. The CDR3 length is 12 residues. Deletions cut 2 bases from V and 4 bases from J, with 5 bases between. The CDR3 region is CASSLTVYGYTF. The CDR3 nucleotides read TGTGCCAGCAGTTTAACAGTCTATGGCTACACCTTC.

The rearrangement joins TRBV10-2 to TRBJ2-7, with D perhaps TRBD2 (5 bases). The CDR3 length is 16 residues. Trimming took 2 bases from V and 6 from J, leaving 20 bases between them. Per the germline V gene, CDR1 is WSHSY and CDR2 is SAAADI. The CDR3 sequence: CASSEKRWPGASEQYF. For the CDR3, the DNA is TGCGCCAGCAGTGAGAAGCGGTGGCCTGGAGCCTCCGAGCAGTACTTC.